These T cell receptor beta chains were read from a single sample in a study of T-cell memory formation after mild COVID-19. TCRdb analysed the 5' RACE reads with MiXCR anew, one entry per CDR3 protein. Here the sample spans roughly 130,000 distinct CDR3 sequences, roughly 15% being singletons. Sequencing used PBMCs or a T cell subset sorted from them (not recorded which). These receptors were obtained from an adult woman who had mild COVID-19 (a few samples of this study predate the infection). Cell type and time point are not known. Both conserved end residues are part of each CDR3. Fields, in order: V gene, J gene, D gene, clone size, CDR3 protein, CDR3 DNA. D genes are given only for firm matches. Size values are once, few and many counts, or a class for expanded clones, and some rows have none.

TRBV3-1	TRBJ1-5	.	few	CASSQDRGYQPQHF	TGTGCCAGCAGCCAAGATAGGGGGTATCAGCCCCAGCATTTT
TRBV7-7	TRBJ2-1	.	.	CASSLIRGGSTDEQFF	TGTGCCAGCAGCTTAATTAGGGGGGGATCGACTGATGAGCAGTTCTTC
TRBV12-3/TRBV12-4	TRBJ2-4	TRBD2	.	CASSSGRNIQYF	TGTGCCAGCAGCTCCGGGAGGAACATTCAGTACTTC
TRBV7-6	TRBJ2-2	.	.	CASSLLGGTGELFF	TGTGCCAGCAGCCTACTGGGAGGCACCGGGGAGCTGTTTTTT
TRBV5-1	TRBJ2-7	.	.	CASSFGTDPSYEQYF	TGCGCCAGCAGCTTCGGGACGGACCCTTCCTACGAGCAGTACTTC
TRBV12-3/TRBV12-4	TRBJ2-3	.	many	CASSSRFSPEGRTDTQYF	TGTGCCAGCAGTTCTCGATTTTCCCCGGAAGGTCGTACAGATACGCAGTATTTT
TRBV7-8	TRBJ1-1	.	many	CASSLEGGTEAFF	TGTGCCAGCAGCTTAGAGGGTGGCACTGAAGCTTTCTTT
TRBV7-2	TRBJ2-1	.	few	CASSLLGGGNEQFF	TGTGCCAGCAGCTTACTAGGGGGGGGCAATGAGCAGTTCTTC
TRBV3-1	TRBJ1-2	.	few	CASSQLSSFGYTF	TGTGCCAGCAGCCAACTTAGTTCCTTCGGCTACACCTTC
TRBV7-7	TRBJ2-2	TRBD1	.	CASSSGTGAGELFF	TGTGCTAGCAGCTCCGGGACAGGCGCCGGGGAGCTGTTTTTT
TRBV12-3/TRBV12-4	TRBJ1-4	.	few	CASSFGNEKLFF	TGTGCCAGCAGTTTTGGGAATGAAAAACTGTTTTTT
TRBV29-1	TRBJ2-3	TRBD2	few	CSVLGLAGRTHTDTQYF	TGCAGCGTTCTGGGACTAGCGGGACGCACACACACAGATACGCAGTATTTT
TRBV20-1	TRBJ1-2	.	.	CSETIQGNYGYTF	TGCAGTGAGACGATACAGGGAAACTATGGCTACACCTTC
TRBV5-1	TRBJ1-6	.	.	CASSHGTEPNSPLHF	TGCGCCAGCAGCCACGGGACGGAACCAAATTCACCCCTCCACTTT
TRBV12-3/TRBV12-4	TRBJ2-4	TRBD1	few	CASRARTGDIAKNIQYF	TGTGCCAGCAGGGCTAGGACAGGAGATATAGCCAAAAACATTCAGTACTTC
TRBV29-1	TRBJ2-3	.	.	CSVEGQSADTQYF	TGCAGCGTTGAAGGGCAGTCTGCAGATACGCAGTATTTT
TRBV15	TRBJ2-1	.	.	CATSREFYEQFF	TGTGCCACCAGCAGAGAGTTTTATGAGCAGTTCTTC
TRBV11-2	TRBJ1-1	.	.	CASSFLGEARAEAFF	TGTGCCAGCAGCTTCCTCGGGGAAGCGAGAGCTGAAGCTTTCTTT
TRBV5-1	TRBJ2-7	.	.	CASSLGDPNLDEQYF	TGCGCCAGCAGCTTGGGGGACCCAAATTTGGACGAGCAGTACTTC
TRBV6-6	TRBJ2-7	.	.	CASSYGPAEQYF	TGTGCCAGCAGTTACGGGCCCGCCGAGCAGTACTTC
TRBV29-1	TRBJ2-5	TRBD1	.	CSVDLGQRQETQYF	TGCAGCGTTGATTTGGGACAGAGGCAAGAGACCCAGTACTTC
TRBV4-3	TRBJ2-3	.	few	CASSQDLLSPDTQYF	TGCGCCAGCAGCCAAGATTTACTCTCCCCGGATACGCAGTATTTT
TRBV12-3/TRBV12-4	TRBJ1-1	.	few	CASSLARPWAEAFF	TGTGCCAGCAGTTTAGCGCGACCTTGGGCTGAAGCTTTCTTT
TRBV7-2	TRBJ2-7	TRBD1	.	CASSSKGQSGYEQYF	TGTGCCAGCAGCTCAAAGGGACAGTCTGGCTACGAGCAGTACTTC
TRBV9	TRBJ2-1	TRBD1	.	CASSVGQGALNEQFF	TGTGCCAGCAGCGTGGGACAGGGGGCTTTGAATGAGCAGTTCTTC
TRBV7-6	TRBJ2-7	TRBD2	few	CASSSPGGVKAHEQYF	TGTGCCAGCAGCAGCCCGGGGGGAGTCAAGGCCCACGAGCAGTACTTC
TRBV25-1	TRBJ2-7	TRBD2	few	CASSTSGAREQYF	TGTGCCAGCAGTACTAGCGGGGCCCGCGAGCAGTACTTC
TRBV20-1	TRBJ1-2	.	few	CSARPRHGVGYGYTF	TGCAGTGCTAGACCGCGACACGGCGTGGGGTATGGCTACACCTTC
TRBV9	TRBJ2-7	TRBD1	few	CASSVGTGSDEQYF	TGTGCCAGCAGCGTCGGGACAGGGTCAGACGAGCAGTACTTC
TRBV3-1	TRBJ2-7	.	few	CASSQAPGSEQYF	TGTGCCAGCAGCCAAGCGCCAGGGAGCGAGCAGTACTTC
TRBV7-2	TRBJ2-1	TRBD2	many	CASSSEAGAYNEQFF	TGTGCCAGCAGCTCCGAGGCGGGAGCCTACAATGAGCAGTTCTTC
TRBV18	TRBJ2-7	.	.	CASSLTFYEQYF	TGTGCCAGCTCACTGACCTTCTACGAGCAGTACTTC
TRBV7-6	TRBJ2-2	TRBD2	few	CASSLPLRGLAGVRNTGELFF	TGTGCCAGCAGCTTACCCCTCCGAGGACTAGCGGGAGTGAGGAACACCGGGGAGCTGTTTTTT
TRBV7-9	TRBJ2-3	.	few	CASSLASIRYF	TGTGCCAGCAGCTTAGCCTCTATTCGGTATTTT
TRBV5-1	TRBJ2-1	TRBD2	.	CASSFGAGLYNEQFF	TGCGCCAGCAGCTTTGGAGCGGGACTATACAATGAGCAGTTCTTC
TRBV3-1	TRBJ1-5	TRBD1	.	CASSHGQANQPQHF	TGTGCCAGCAGCCACGGACAGGCAAATCAGCCCCAGCATTTT
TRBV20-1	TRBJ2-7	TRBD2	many	CSAMTSESYEQYF	TGCAGTGCCATGACTAGCGAATCCTACGAGCAGTACTTC
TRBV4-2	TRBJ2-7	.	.	CASSQAGQKDYEQYF	TGTGCCAGCAGCCAAGCCGGACAGAAGGACTACGAGCAGTACTTC
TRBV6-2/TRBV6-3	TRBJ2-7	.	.	CASSLTAHYEQYF	TGTGCCAGCAGCTTGACAGCCCACTACGAGCAGTACTTC
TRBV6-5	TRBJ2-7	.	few	CASSFWANYEQYF	TGTGCCAGCAGTTTCTGGGCCAACTACGAGCAGTACTTC
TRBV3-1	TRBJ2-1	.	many	CASSRMNEQFF	TGTGCCAGCAGCCGCATGAATGAGCAGTTCTTC
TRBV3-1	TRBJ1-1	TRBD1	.	CASSSTPGQGNARTWLTEAFF	TGTGCCAGCAGCTCAACCCCGGGACAGGGTAACGCTCGAACGTGGCTCACTGAAGCTTTCTTT
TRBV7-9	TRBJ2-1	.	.	CASSLAPRTPEQFF	TGTGCCAGCAGCTTAGCGCCCAGGACCCCTGAGCAGTTCTTC
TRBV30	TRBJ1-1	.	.	CAWSTRLMNTEAFF	TGTGCCTGGAGTACACGTCTTATGAACACTGAAGCTTTCTTT
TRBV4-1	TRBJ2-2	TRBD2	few	CASALAGGSTNTGELFF	TGCGCCAGCGCCCTAGCGGGGGGGTCTACGAACACCGGGGAGCTGTTTTTT
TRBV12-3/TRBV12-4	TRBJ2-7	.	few	CASSLGLRQQYF	TGTGCCAGCAGTTTAGGACTACGGCAGCAGTACTTC
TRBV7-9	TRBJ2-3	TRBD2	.	CASSPSGGGDTQYF	TGTGCCAGCAGCCCCAGCGGGGGGGGGGATACGCAGTATTTT
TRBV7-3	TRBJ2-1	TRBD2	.	CASSPSLGGGAYNEQFF	TGTGCCAGCAGCCCGTCTCTTGGCGGGGGGGCCTACAATGAGCAGTTCTTC
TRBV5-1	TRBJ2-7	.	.	CASSRTPFEQYF	TGCGCCAGCAGCCGAACCCCATTCGAGCAGTACTTC
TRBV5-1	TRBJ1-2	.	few	CASSLAPDSVYGYTF	TGCGCCAGCAGCTTGGCCCCAGACAGTGTATATGGCTACACCTTC
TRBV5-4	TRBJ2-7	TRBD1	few	CASGWTGSYEQYF	TGTGCCAGCGGGTGGACAGGGTCCTACGAGCAGTACTTC